Below, 4 T cell receptor beta chains from the same sample are listed, as sequenced in a study of blood T cell repertoires in COVID-19. Libraries were prepared by immunoSEQ multiplex PCR; TCRdb keeps only in-frame clonotypes and omits some of them. The top ten clones hold roughly 1.9% of a sample with 200,000 to 250,000 clones, about 82% of them seen once. The source material was PBMCs or T cells enriched from blood (not recorded which). The origin of the receptors is a woman between 50 and 59 years old who had recovered from COVID-19.

The rearrangement links TRBV5-6 to TRBJ1-2; 7 bases are a match to TRBD1. After removal of 2 bases from V and 2 bases from J, the junction contained 6 bases not matched to a gene. CDR3 size: 15 residues. Germline loops: CDR1 SGHDT, CDR2 YYEEEE. The CDR3 loop is CASSFEGAPNYGYTF. CDR3 bases: TGTGCCAGCAGCTTCGAGGGGGCTCCAAACTATGGCTACACCTTC.

The chain uses TRBV18 and TRBJ1-2; 11 bases fit TRBD1. This CDR3 has 17 amino acids. The J segment lost 4 bases and the V segment lost 5 bases, leaving 12 bases of the junction unmatched. Per the germline V gene, CDR1 is KGHSH and CDR2 is LQKENI. The CDR3 DNA reads as TGTGCCAGCTCAATGGTCAGCGGACAGGGGGCCGTCTATGGCTACACCTTC. Translation: CASSMVSGQGAVYGYTF.

The chain couples TRBV29-1 to TRBJ2-1; D is unresolved. Germline lookup yields CDR1 SQVTM and CDR2 ANQGSEA. This CDR3 comprises 12 residues. Between the trimmed V and J ends, which lost 3 bases and 3 bases, there was a span of 6 bases. As DNA, the CDR3 is TGCAGCGTTGATTCCCGCTACAATGAGCAGTTCTTC. Translation: CSVDSRYNEQFF.

V is TRBV6-4 and J is TRBJ2-3; 7 bases map to TRBD2. The CDR3 is 15 amino acids. Trimming cost V 10 bases and J 7 bases; bases outside gene matches: 17. Germline values: CDR1 MRHNA, CDR2 SNTAGT. CDR3 region: CATYAKGREQNTQYF. Written as DNA, the CDR3 is TGTGCCACCTATGCGAAAGGGCGGGAGCAAAATACGCAGTATTTT.